These 13 T cell receptor beta chains share one sample of origin, sequenced in a study of blood T cell repertoires in COVID-19. Generated by immunoSEQ multiplex PCR, the TCRdb table keeps only in-frame clones and is missing some. In the table there are around 40,000 clones, around 85% of which are singletons. The specimen sequenced was peripheral blood. The origin of the receptors is a human donor in a cohort sampled during active COVID-19.

This chain connects TRBV5-1 to TRBJ2-5; 7 positions agree with TRBD2. From germline, CDR1 is SGHRS and CDR2 YFSETQ. V lost 4 bases and J lost 2; bases outside the gene matches: 11. This CDR3 is 16 amino acids long. The CDR3 loop reads CASSLGSGGGQETQYF. DNA of the CDR3: TGCGCCAGCAGCCTAGGTTCGGGGGGAGGTCAAGAGACCCAGTACTTC.

V is TRBV4-2 and J is TRBJ1-2; no clear D gene. Trimming took off 0 bases at V and 5 bases at J, with 13 bases between the two ends. The CDR3 covers 15 residues. Germline assignment: CDR1 LGHNA and CDR2 YNFKEQ. The CDR3 DNA follows: TGTGCCAGCAGCCAAGATGTAGCGGGATCTTATGGCTACACCTTC. Its translation is CASSQDVAGSYGYTF.

This chain connects TRBV7-2 to TRBJ1-6; D gene ambiguous. Per germline, CDR1 SGHTA and CDR2 FQGNSA. The CDR3 loop spans 15 amino acids. Deletions cut 2 bases from V and 7 bases from J, with 12 bases between. The CDR3 coding sequence is TGTGCCAGCAGCTTAAGGACGGGGATCAATTCACCCCTCCACTTT. Translation gives CASSLRTGINSPLHF.

This clone has more than one count but fewer than ten. This chain joins TRBV9 and TRBJ2-2; 7 bases map to TRBD2. J was trimmed by 8 bases and V by 3 bases; bases with no gene match: 10. CDR1 and CDR2 (germline): SGDLS, YYNGEE. The CDR3 contains 15 residues. CDR3 sequence reads: CASSEASSGAGELFF. The CDR3 region has the DNA TGTGCCAGCAGCGAAGCAAGCAGCGGGGCTGGGGAGCTGTTTTTT.

This clone occurred a few times. The rearrangement joins TRBV5-1 to TRBJ1-1; 10 positions agree with TRBD1. The CDR3 extends over 13 amino acids. J was trimmed by 6 bases and V by 4 bases; bases with no gene match: 3. CDR1 is SGHRS and CDR2 is YFSETQ in the germline V gene. The CDR3 loop reads CASSSGTGAEAFF. The CDR3 region has the DNA TGCGCCAGCAGCAGCGGGACAGGGGCTGAAGCTTTCTTT. The full variable domain, with the rest looked up from reference TRBV5-1 and TRBJ1-1, is KAGVTQTPRYLIKTRGQQVTLSCSPISGHRSVSWYQQTPGQGLQFLFEYFSETQRNKGNFPGRFSGRQFSNSRSEMNVSTLELGDSALYLCASSSGTGAEAFFGQGTRLTVV.

The chain is built from TRBV19 and TRBJ1-1, with D possibly being TRBD1 (6 bases). Looked up from germline, CDR1 is LNHDA and CDR2 is SQIVND (reference sequence). The CDR3 has 13 amino acids. Trimming pared 10 bases from V and 0 bases from J, leaving 12 bases between. CDR3 region: CATYGTMNTEAFF. The CDR3 bases are TGTGCCACCTATGGGACAATGAACACTGAAGCTTTCTTT.

The genes are TRBV14 and TRBJ1-1, with D possibly matching TRBD1 (5 bases). This CDR3 region has 17 residues. Looked up from germline, CDR1 is SGHDN and CDR2 is FVKESK. With 2 bases removed from V and 2 bases from J, the gap between germline ends came to 18 bases. The CDR3 DNA is TGTGCCAGCAGCCAAAGAAAGAGGTCAGGGCCTAACACTGAAGCTTTCTTT. Amino acids: CASSQRKRSGPNTEAFF.

V usage is TRBV19 and J usage is TRBJ1-5, with 9 bases matching TRBD1. The CDR3 length is 17 residues. Germline V gene data show CDR1 as LNHDA and CDR2 as SQIVND (reference sequence). Germline trimming cut 5 bases from V and 6 bases from J; bases unmatched to any gene: 14. CDR3 nucleotides: TGTGCCAGTAGTCCGGGGACAGGGTGGTCCTCCAGTCAGCCCCAGCATTTT. Translating it yields CASSPGTGWSSSQPQHF.

This chain connects TRBV6-5 to TRBJ2-3, with 8 bases that match TRBD2. J lost 2 bases, V lost 6 bases, and 4 bases had no gene match. The CDR3 is 14 amino acids. Germline assignment: CDR1 MNHEY and CDR2 SVGAGI. CDR3: CASRGGGHTDTQYF. For the CDR3, the DNA is TGTGCCAGCAGAGGCGGGGGGCACACAGATACGCAGTATTTT.

The genes are TRBV6-6 and TRBJ1-1; 9 bases map to TRBD1. The V and J ends lost 6 bases and 6 bases, in that order; junction bases with no gene match: 8. The CDR3 loop spans 14 amino acids. The germline V gene encodes CDR1 MNHNY and CDR2 SVGAGI (reference sequence). CDR3 protein: CASSPPGQGAEAFF. CDR3 sequence (DNA): TGTGCCAGCAGCCCCCCGGGACAGGGCGCTGAAGCTTTCTTT.

This clone was seen just once. The chain employs TRBV19 and TRBJ2-6, with 9 bases matching TRBD1. From germline, CDR1 is LNHDA and CDR2 SQIVND (reference sequence). V shed 5 bases, J shed 0 bases, and the junction held 5 bases outside the gene matches. The CDR3 extends over 17 amino acids. As DNA, the CDR3 is TGTGCCAGTAGTGCAACAGGGGGCGTCTCTGGGGCCAACGTCCTGACTTTC. This encodes CASSATGGVSGANVLTF.

The CDR3 is CATGSRVEETQYF. CDR3 nucleotides: TGTGCCACCGGGAGCAGGGTTGAAGAGACCCAGTACTTC. This chain uses TRBV18 with TRBJ2-5; a weak D match, TRBD2 (6 bases). Germline-derived CDR1 and CDR2 are KGHSH and LQKENI. The ends were cut back, 10 bases at V and 3 bases at J, with 15 bases in the middle. The CDR3 has 13 residues.

The rearrangement uses TRBV5-1 and TRBJ2-7, with 14 bases aligning to TRBD2. The V and J ends lost 4 bases and 7 bases, in that order; junction bases with no gene match: 10. The CDR3 extends over 16 amino acids. From germline, CDR1 is SGHRS and CDR2 YFSETQ. The CDR3 DNA sequence: TGCGCCAGCAGCCCGGAGGGACTAGCGGGAGAGAGGGAGCAGTACTTC. Translation gives CASSPEGLAGEREQYF.